The entry below describes one T cell receptor (beta chain). Its antigen remains unidentified. This sample is part of a study of STAT3 mutations in large granular lymphocyte leukemia. Across the study: Canonical activating STAT3 mutations were detected in roughly half of the longitudinally sequenced T-LGLL patients. Study-wide points: Persisting codominant clonotypes may have hidden a small pathogenic clone. In several patients, dominant TCR clone burden exceeded STAT3 mutant burden. At least one immunodominant TCR beta clonotype appeared in every T-cell large granular lymphocyte leukemia patient. Differing intervals and regimens complicate linking therapy response to clone burden.

The germline gives CDR1 LGHNA, CDR2 YSLEER. The CDR3 covers 14 residues. V shed 3 bases and J shed 6 bases, with 14 bases lying between them. Clones were sequenced by immunoSEQ multiplex PCR, and TCRdb holds only the in-frame ones, with some missing. The sample includes 9,000 to 15,000 clones, around 76% of them seen just once. The receptor comes from a man in his 60s with T-cell large granular lymphocyte leukemia. Some clones in this sample may be carry-over from other donors' samples. The sequencing sample was made of peripheral blood mononuclear cells. The chain employs TRBV4-3 and TRBJ1-1, with a possible D match to TRBD1 (6 bases). CDR3 bases: TGCGCCAGCAGCCATACGACAGGTCCAGCTGAAGCTTTCTTT. Translating it yields CASSHTTGPAEAFF.